This TCR beta chain was recovered during a study of T cell responses to AZD1222 COVID-19 vaccine. Broader study findings: Spike was spanned by vaccine-associated CD4 TCRs, with dominance at 160-218 and 743-854. Of spike-specific TCRs, nearly half reportedly target regions left unmutated in variants.

Pooled in the analysis were second doses at about 4 or about 12 weeks. For this clone: The antigen is unknown.

The data were produced by immunoSEQ multiplex PCR, yet TCRdb's version contains in-frame clones alone and is incomplete. The sample has some 130,000 clones; about 89% are singletons. The CDR3 has 16 amino acids. V lost 0 bases and J lost 3, with 15 bases in between. The germline CDR1 and CDR2 sequences are SGHRS and YFSETQ. The receptor comes from an adult who received the AZD1222 COVID-19 vaccine. The sample was peripheral blood, taken 28 days after the second AZD1222 dose. V is TRBV5-1 and J is TRBJ1-1, with D possibly TRBD1 on 6 matching bases. The CDR3 is CASSLVGGASDTEAFF. The CDR3, as DNA: TGCGCCAGCAGCTTGGTGGGGGGCGCATCGGACACTGAAGCTTTCTTT.